Presented here are 17 T cell receptor beta chains from one specimen sequenced in a study of cytomegalovirus exposure and HLA in healthy donors (dated by TCRdb to 2015 to 2018). The library was generated by the immunoSEQ multiplex PCR assay. For the multiplex PCR, a mixture combining 60 forward primers for TCR Vbeta segments and 13 reverse primers for TCR Jbeta segments was used. TCRdb's version of the immuneACCESS table is confined to in-frame rearrangements and falls short of the full clone set. An unresolved V gene accounts for under half of the shortfall where checked; the remainder is of unknown origin. The sample yields a few hundred thousand clones; about nine tenths were counted once. The biggest ten clones account for roughly 1.6% of the sample. Input material: PBMCs. The receptors were gathered from a girl under 10 years old in good health and CMV-seronegative.

The J gene is TRBJ2-3, the V gene TRBV11-2, with 10 bases identical to TRBD2. Losses at the gene ends were 4 bases for V and 3 bases for J; bases not matched to a gene: 13. The CDR3 is made up of 18 amino acids. CDR1 is SGHAT, CDR2 FQNNGV, per germline. CDR3 bases: TGTGCCAGCAGCTCATCCCGGACTAGCGGAGCTACAACAGATACGCAGTATTTT. Translation gives CASSSSRTSGATTDTQYF.

This clone was counted once. CDR3 sequence (DNA): TGTGCCAGCAGCCGAAGCGACAGGGCACAAGAGACCCAGTACTTC. It specifies CASSRSDRAQETQYF. The chain carries TRBV5-4 and TRBJ2-5, with 7 positions matching TRBD1. The CDR3 sequence is 15 residues long. Trimming at V came to 4 bases and at J to 2 bases, leaving 8 bases not matched to a gene. Germline CDR1 and CDR2: SGHNT and YYREEE (reference sequence). Full variable domain (rest looked up from reference TRBV5-4 and TRBJ2-5): ETGVTQSPTHLIKTRGQQVTLRCSSQSGHNTVSWYQQALGQGPQFIFQYYREEENGRGNFPPRFSGLQFPNYSSELNVNALELDDSALYLCASSRSDRAQETQYFGPGTRLLVL.

J is TRBJ2-3 and V is TRBV7-6; 7 bases map to TRBD1. There are 17 residues in the CDR3. V lost 5 bases, J lost 0 bases, and 11 bases stayed unmatched. Germline V gives CDR1 SGHVS, CDR2 FNYEAQ. DNA of the CDR3: TGTGCCAGCAGCGCCAGGTTCACGGGACAGAGCACAGATACGCAGTATTTT. Protein product: CASSARFTGQSTDTQYF.

The J gene is TRBJ2-7, the V gene TRBV13, with 14 bases aligning to TRBD2. The V gene's germline CDR1 is PRHDT and CDR2 FYEKMQ (reference sequence). J was trimmed by 2 bases and V by 5 bases; bases with no gene match: 5. This CDR3 region has 16 residues. In nucleotides, the CDR3 is TGTGCCAGCAGCCCCGGACTAGCGGGGGGTGCCTACGAGCAGTACTTC. It encodes CASSPGLAGGAYEQYF.

The CDR3 coding sequence is TGTGCCAGCAGTGACAAGTGGACAGGGGGCGACTATGGCTACACCTTC. The encoded protein is CASSDKWTGGDYGYTF. The chain couples TRBV6-1 to TRBJ1-2; TRBD1 matches 11 bases. The CDR3 has 16 residues. Germline CDR1 reads MNHNS; CDR2 reads SASEGT. J lost 3 bases, V lost 3 bases, and 6 bases had no gene match.

A single count supports this clone. CDR3 protein: CASSFQGNQPQHF. CDR3 bases: TGTGCCAGCAGTTTTCAGGGGAATCAGCCCCAGCATTTT. The chain has TRBV6-5 and TRBJ1-5; the D gene is possibly TRBD1 (6 bases). Trimming stripped 4 bases from V and 4 bases from J, with 8 bases between. The CDR3 runs to 13 residues. Per the germline V gene, CDR1 is MNHEY and CDR2 is SVGAGI.

The chain couples TRBV5-4 to TRBJ1-1; no definite D call. CDR3 length: 11 residues. Germline V gene lookup returns CDR1 SGHNT and CDR2 YYREEE (reference sequence). V gave up 4 bases and J gave up 2 bases, with 3 bases separating them. CDR3: CASSVNTEAFF. The CDR3 DNA reads TGTGCCAGCAGCGTAAACACTGAAGCTTTCTTT.

This clone appeared once. V is TRBV6-1 and J is TRBJ2-5; 12 positions agree with TRBD1. With the DNA end fitting TRBJ2-7 better, the J assignment may be wrong. Germline-derived CDR1 and CDR2 are MNHNS and SASEGT. CDR3 length: 15 residues. CDR3 in DNA: TGTGCCAGCACTAGGGACAGGGGGCCCCTCTACGAGCAGTACTTC. Amino acid sequence: CASTRDRGPLYEQYF.

The chain joins TRBV6-1 to TRBJ2-7; no reliable D call. This CDR3 comprises 11 residues. Germline V gives CDR1 MNHNS, CDR2 SASEGT. The V and J ends lost 5 bases and 5 bases respectively, with 7 bases between them. The CDR3 sequence: CASSLINEQYF. The CDR3 DNA is TGTGCCAGCAGTCTAATAAACGAGCAGTACTTC.

The chain carries TRBV6-1 and TRBJ1-2, with 7 bases aligning to TRBD1. After removal of 2 bases from V and 3 bases from J, the junction contained 6 bases not matched to a gene. CDR1 and CDR2 (germline): MNHNS, SASEGT. The CDR3 is 15 amino acids. The CDR3 protein is CASSERGLSHYGYTF. The CDR3 nucleotides read TGTGCCAGCAGTGAAAGGGGGCTTTCTCACTATGGCTACACCTTC.

This chain links TRBV6-5 with TRBJ2-1; 10 bases fit TRBD2. V shed 6 bases and J 10 bases; nucleotides not matched to a gene: 9. Germline CDR1 reads MNHEY; CDR2 reads SVGAGI. The CDR3 covers 14 residues. The CDR3 DNA sequence: TGTGCCAGCAGAGAAGCGGGGGGGGTTTTGGAGCAGTTCTTC. Translated: CASREAGGVLEQFF.

The CDR3 nucleotides read TGTGCCAGCAGGGGACACAAGGTCGGGGCCAACGTCCTGACTTTC. Translating gives CASRGHKVGANVLTF. The J gene is TRBJ2-6, the V gene TRBV11-2; tentative D call: TRBD1 (6 bases). Trimming removed 6 bases at V and 4 bases at J, with 13 bases between. The CDR3 totals 15 residues. The germline gives CDR1 SGHAT, CDR2 FQNNGV.

The CDR3 coding sequence is TGTGCCAGCAGACAGGGATTGGGAAACACCATATATTTT. It translates to CASRQGLGNTIYF. The chain is built from TRBV7-9 and TRBJ1-3; D perhaps matches TRBD1 (6 bases). The CDR3 has 13 amino acids. Trimming took off 6 bases at V and 4 bases at J, with 10 bases between the two ends. Germline CDR1 SEHNR, CDR2 FQNEAQ (reference sequence).

This clone showed up just once. V gene TRBV28 combines with J gene TRBJ2-7, with TRBD1 matching over 7 bases. The CDR3 covers 15 residues. Losses at the gene ends were 5 bases for V and 2 bases for J; bases not matched to a gene: 9. Per germline, CDR1 MDHEN and CDR2 SYDVKM. Here the CDR3 reads CASSGAGTVPYEQYF. The CDR3 coding sequence is TGTGCCAGCAGTGGGGCCGGGACAGTCCCCTACGAGCAGTACTTC.

The chain is built from TRBV19 and TRBJ1-5, with 7 bases that match TRBD1. This CDR3 has 15 residues. V was pared by 1 base and J by 8 bases, with 8 bases of the junction left unmatched. Germline-derived CDR1 and CDR2 are LNHDA and SQIVND (reference sequence). This CDR3 reads CASSIGTGSREPQHF. CDR3 DNA sequence: TGTGCCAGTAGTATAGGGACAGGTTCTAGGGAGCCCCAGCATTTT.

The chain carries TRBV7-9 and TRBJ1-3, with a tentative D call TRBD1 (6 bases). Trimming took off 5 bases at V and 0 bases at J, with 17 bases between the two ends. The germline gives CDR1 SEHNR, CDR2 FQNEAQ (reference sequence). CDR3 length: 17 amino acids. CDR3 loop: CASSGTGTRSSGNTIYF. In DNA form, the CDR3 reads TGTGCCAGCAGCGGAACCGGGACAAGGAGCTCTGGAAACACCATATATTTT.

This chain connects TRBV5-5 to TRBJ2-1, with 8 bases fitting TRBD2. CDR3 length: 19 amino acids. The J segment lost 4 bases and the V segment lost 0 bases, leaving 15 bases of the junction unmatched. CDR1 is SGHKS and CDR2 is YYEKEE in the germline V gene (reference sequence). In DNA form, the CDR3 reads TGTGCCAGCAGCTTGGAAGTTTGGGCGGGAGGTATGGCTTACAATGAGCAGTTCTTC. Protein product: CASSLEVWAGGMAYNEQFF.